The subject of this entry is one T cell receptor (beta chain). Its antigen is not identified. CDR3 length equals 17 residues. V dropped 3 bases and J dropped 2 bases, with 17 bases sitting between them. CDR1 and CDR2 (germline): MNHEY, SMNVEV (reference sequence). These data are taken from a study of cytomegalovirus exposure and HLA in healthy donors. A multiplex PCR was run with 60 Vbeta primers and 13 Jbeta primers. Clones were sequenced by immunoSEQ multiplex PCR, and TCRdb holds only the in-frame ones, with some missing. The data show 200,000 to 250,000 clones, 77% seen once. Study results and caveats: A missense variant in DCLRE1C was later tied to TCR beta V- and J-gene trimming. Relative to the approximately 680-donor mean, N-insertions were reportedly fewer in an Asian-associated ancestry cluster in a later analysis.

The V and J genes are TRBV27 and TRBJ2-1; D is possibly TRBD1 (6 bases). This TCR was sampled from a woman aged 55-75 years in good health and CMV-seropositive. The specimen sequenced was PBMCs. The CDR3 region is CASSFADSHRTYNEQFF. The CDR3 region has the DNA TGTGCCAGCAGTTTCGCGGACAGCCACCGCACCTACAATGAGCAGTTCTTC.